Given below is one T cell receptor beta chain in context. Its target is unknown. The sample originates from a study of neurological immune-mediated disorders. General study findings and limits: Subjects shared no identical expanded-clone CDR3 amino acid sequences, suggesting private TCR-beta repertoires in all groups.

Time point in this sample: longitudinal time-point 3. The unsorted libraries originated from 2 million PBMCs that had been stored at -80 C. Germline V CDR1 and CDR2: DFQATT, SNEGSKA (reference sequence). V lost 1 base, J lost 5 bases, and 9 bases stayed unmatched. The CDR3 is 15 residues long. TCRdb reprocessed the 5' RACE reads with MiXCR, giving one entry per CDR3 protein. The table includes about 53,000 distinct CDR3 sequences, 7.5% to 9.5% detected once. The V and J genes are TRBV20-1 and TRBJ2-5; 8 positions match TRBD2. The source material was PBMCs. The receptor's source is a woman in her thirties or forties in good health. In DNA, the CDR3 is TGCAGTGCTAGAGTAATCGGGAGGGCCGGGGAGACCCAGTACTTC. Translating it yields CSARVIGRAGETQYF.